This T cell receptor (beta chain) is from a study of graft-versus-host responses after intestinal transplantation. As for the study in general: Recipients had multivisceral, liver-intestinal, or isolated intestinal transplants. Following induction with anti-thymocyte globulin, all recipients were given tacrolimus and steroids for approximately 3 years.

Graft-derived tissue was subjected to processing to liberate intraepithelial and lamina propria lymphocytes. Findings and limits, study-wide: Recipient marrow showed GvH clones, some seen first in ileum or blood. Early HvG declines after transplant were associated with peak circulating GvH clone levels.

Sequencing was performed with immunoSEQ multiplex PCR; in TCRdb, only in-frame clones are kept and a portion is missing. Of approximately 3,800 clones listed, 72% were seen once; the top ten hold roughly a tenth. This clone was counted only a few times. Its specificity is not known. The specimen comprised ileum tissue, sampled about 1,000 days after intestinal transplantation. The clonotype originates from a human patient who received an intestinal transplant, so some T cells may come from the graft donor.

The CDR3 loop reads CASSLDGADTEAFF. The CDR3, as DNA: TGCGCCAGCAGCTTGGATGGGGCGGATACTGAAGCTTTCTTT. The gene calls are TRBV5-1 and TRBJ1-1; D perhaps matches TRBD1 (5 bases). The CDR3 is 14 amino acids. Germline assignment: CDR1 SGHRS and CDR2 YFSETQ. Deletions cut 0 bases from V and 5 bases from J, with 11 bases between.